The present T cell receptor (beta chain) was sequenced within a study of blood T cell repertoires in COVID-19. Study at large: The samples span acute and convalescent COVID-19 from the United States, Italy and Spain.

TCRdb's copy holds only in-frame clones and misses some; the assay was immunoSEQ multiplex PCR. The sample lists about 130,000 clones; roughly 86% were seen once. The CDR3 has 15 residues. In germline, CDR1 is MNHEY, CDR2 SVGEGT. The V gene end was trimmed by 5 bases and the J gene end by 7 bases; junction bases not matched to a gene: 9. The chain employs TRBV6-2 or TRBV6-3 and TRBJ2-2; 8 positions match TRBD2. Sequencing was done on a sample of peripheral blood. The source is a woman in her forties or fifties who had recovered from COVID-19. CDR3 sequence: CASSRSGTRGGELFF. The CDR3, as DNA: TGTGCCAGCAGTAGATCCGGGACTAGGGGCGGGGAGCTGTTTTTT.